This TCR beta chain originates from a study of blood T cell repertoires in COVID-19. Across the study: The United States, Italy and Spain provided the acute and convalescent COVID-19 samples. The analysed material was cDNA or gDNA that came from T cells, B-cell-depleted T cells, or PBMCs.

In the original processing: Scientists estimated how many nucleated cells there were by amplifying reference gene primers. TCRdb's table, derived via immunoSEQ multiplex PCR, lists solely in-frame clones and lacks some. V, J and clone size derive from that table, while D and trimming were established from the DNA sequence. Of over 35,000 clones in the sample, approximately 90% are singletons; the top ten hold around 2.3%. Trimming removed 4 bases from V and 0 bases from J, with 15 bases in between. The CDR3 totals 16 residues. Germline CDR1 MNHNS, CDR2 SASEGT. The specimen sequenced was peripheral blood. This chain links TRBV6-1 with TRBJ2-5; possible D gene TRBD1, 6 bases. This clonotype was sampled from a human donor in a cohort sampled during active COVID-19. CDR3 DNA: TGTGCCAGCAGTGGAACAGGGACACCGAACCAAGAGACCCAGTACTTC. It specifies CASSGTGTPNQETQYF.